The entry that follows covers one T cell receptor beta chain sequence. Antigen unknown. Sequence data for DNA of cultured CD4+ T cells were generated by the Oncomine TCR Beta short-read assay. Using its own MiXCR run on the PCR reads, TCRdb lists one record per CDR3 protein. The repertoire holds under 20,000 distinct CDR3 sequences, with more than 45% as singletons. The junction had 5 bases not matched to a gene; V was cut back by 1 base and J by 2 bases. Germline V gene lookup returns CDR1 SGHTA and CDR2 FQGNSA. CDR3 size: 16 residues. Treatment given: approximately 10-day PBMC culture with coronavirus spike peptide pools or control peptides (ViraFEST assay). This specimen belongs to a study of vaccination and CD4 T cells after COVID-19.

The receptor comes from a human donor who had recovered from COVID-19. The chain recombines TRBV7-2 with TRBJ2-1, with 7 positions matching TRBD2. Sequences were derived from CD4+ T cells from blood, cultured in vitro, sampled after SARS-CoV-2 vaccination. CDR3 amino acids: CASSLVGGRTYNEQFF. DNA for the CDR3: TGTGCCAGCAGCTTAGTGGGCGGGAGAACCTACAATGAGCAGTTCTTC.